These 26 T cell receptor beta chains originate from one sample sequenced in a study of response to subunit inactivated influenza vaccine. One entry per CDR3 protein, called by TCRdb with MiXCR from the RT-PCR reads. The data hold a few hundred thousand distinct CDR3 sequences, with about 11% observed a single time. The same data also contributed to another study, on T cells expressing NK-cell markers. From that study: Template switching by 5'RACE with UMIs generated the TCR beta cDNA.

The sequencing here drew on PBMCs from blood, taken on the day of vaccination. These receptors were obtained from a man over 45 who received an inactivated influenza vaccine.

This clonotype was seen a handful of times. This chain uses TRBV20-1 with TRBJ2-1, with D possibly TRBD1 on 6 matching bases. The CDR3 spans 15 residues. Germline CDR1 DFQATT, CDR2 SNEGSKA (reference sequence). V was trimmed by 4 bases and J by 7 bases, leaving 20 bases between them. Written as DNA, the CDR3 is TGCAGTGCTATAGTCCCGACAGGCTCTGGGAATGAGCAGTTCTTC. Translated, it gives CSAIVPTGSGNEQFF.

This clonotype has a count of ten or more. CDR3 coding DNA: TGTGCCAGCAGCCAAGATCGGTGGGCCGGGGAGCTGTTTTTT. Its translation is CASSQDRWAGELFF. The chain couples TRBV4-2 to TRBJ2-2; D gene uncertain. Trimming cost V 0 bases and J 6 bases, with 8 bases left between them. Germline CDR1 LGHNA, CDR2 YNFKEQ. There are 14 residues in the CDR3.

V and J are TRBV3-1 and TRBJ2-7; TRBD1 is a possible D gene (5 bases). Between the trimmed V and J ends, which lost 0 bases and 3 bases, there was a span of 9 bases. The CDR3 runs 14 residues. Germline CDR1 and CDR2: LGHDT and YNNKEL (reference sequence). The CDR3 bases are TGTGCCAGCAGCCAAGATCTAGGGGACTACGAGCAGTACTTC. It translates to CASSQDLGDYEQYF.

The sample holds many counts of this clonotype. This chain joins TRBV29-1 and TRBJ2-3, with D possibly matching TRBD2 (6 bases). Germline V gene data show CDR1 as SQVTM and CDR2 as ANQGSEA. The CDR3 is 13 residues long. V lost 7 bases and J lost 0, with 11 bases in between. In DNA form, the CDR3 reads TGCAGCGGGGCGGGAACTAGCACAGATACGCAGTATTTT. It is translated as CSGAGTSTDTQYF.

The chain joins TRBV12-3 or TRBV12-4 to TRBJ2-7; the D gene is possibly TRBD2 (5 bases). V was cut by 6 bases and J by 5 bases, with 17 bases left in between. CDR3 length equals 14 residues. The CDR3 DNA is TGTGCCAGCAGGTTCGGGGAAGCCGTGAACGAGCAGTACTTC. Its translation: CASRFGEAVNEQYF.

V is TRBV11-2 and J is TRBJ2-1; D gene uncertain. The germline gives CDR1 SGHAT, CDR2 FQNNGV. V dropped 6 bases and J dropped 11 bases, with 23 bases sitting between them. This CDR3 comprises 15 residues. The CDR3 bases are TGTGCCAGCAGATCTCCGAGGACGACGCCTTATAAGCAGTTCTTC. Protein product: CASRSPRTTPYKQFF.

This clonotype came up a few times. The chain is built from TRBV5-1 and TRBJ2-7; TRBD1 matches 8 bases. Germline lookup yields CDR1 SGHRS and CDR2 YFSETQ. CDR3 length: 15 amino acids. Trimming cost V 1 base and J 2 bases; bases outside gene matches: 5. This CDR3 reads CASSLRDRSPYEQYF. The DNA of the CDR3 is TGCGCCAGCAGCTTGCGGGACAGGTCCCCCTACGAGCAGTACTTC.

This clonotype has a single count. The chain couples TRBV20-1 to TRBJ1-6, with D unresolved. The V gene lost 3 bases and the J gene lost 14 bases, with 17 bases spanning the gap. There are 13 residues in the CDR3. Germline V gene sequence: CDR1 DFQATT, CDR2 SNEGSKA (reference sequence). Here the CDR3 reads CSASPLRGGSLHF. DNA for the CDR3: TGCAGTGCTAGCCCTCTCCGCGGCGGGTCCCTCCACTTT.

This chain joins TRBV6-2 or TRBV6-3 and TRBJ2-3; D uncertain. The CDR3 has 16 residues. Germline loops: CDR1 MNHEY, CDR2 SVGEGT. The V end lost 6 bases, the J end lost 1 base, and 17 bases lay between the germline ends. CDR3 DNA: TGTGCCAGCAGACTAATTGGATTACGGCGCACAGATACGCAGTATTTT. Amino acid sequence: CASRLIGLRRTDTQYF.

This clonotype came up once. The CDR3, as DNA: TGTGCCAGCAGCTCCGGACCTATAGATACGCAGTATTTT. This gives the protein CASSSGPIDTQYF. The chain couples TRBV7-2 to TRBJ2-3; no firm D call. Trimming pared 4 bases from V and 5 bases from J, leaving 10 bases between. There are 13 residues in the CDR3. The V gene's germline CDR1 is SGHTA and CDR2 FQGNSA. The full variable domain, rest sourced from reference TRBV7-2 and TRBJ2-3, is GAGVSQSPSNKVTEKGKDVELRCDPISGHTALYWYRQSLGQGLEFLIYFQGNSAPDKSGLPSDRFSAERTGGSVSTLTIQRTQQEDSAVYLCASSSGPIDTQYFGPGTRLTVL.

This clonotype has more than one count but fewer than ten. The chain uses TRBV29-1 and TRBJ1-1, with D possibly TRBD1 on 6 matching bases. Trimming left V 8 bases short and J 3 bases short, with 10 bases between. Germline CDR1 is SQVTM and CDR2 is ANQGSEA. The CDR3 has 11 residues. In nucleotides, the CDR3 is TGCAGCACAAGGGGGGACACTGAAGCTTTCTTT. Amino acids: CSTRGDTEAFF. Drawing the rest from reference TRBV29-1 and TRBJ1-1, the complete variable domain is SAVISQKPSRDICQRGTSLTIQCQVDSQVTMMFWYRQQPGQSLTLIATANQGSEATYESGFVIDKFPISRPNLTFSTLTVSNMSPEDSSIYLCSTRGDTEAFFGQGTRLTVV.

The chain couples TRBV12-3 or TRBV12-4 to TRBJ2-7; D is possibly TRBD2 (6 bases). The V end was cut by 3 bases, the J end by 6 bases, with 12 bases between. The CDR3 loop spans 13 amino acids. CDR3 nucleotides: TGTGCCAGCAGTTTGAGGAGGGTATCCGAGCAGTACTTC. It specifies CASSLRRVSEQYF.

The sample holds a few counts of this clonotype. This rearrangement joins TRBV7-9 to TRBJ2-5; D is possibly TRBD1 (5 bases). V lost 5 bases and J 5 bases, leaving 18 bases between the germline ends. The CDR3 sequence is 15 residues long. Germline assignment: CDR1 SEHNR and CDR2 FQNEAQ (reference sequence). CDR3 residues: CASSLRQLMGETQYF. The CDR3 DNA reads as TGTGCCAGCAGCCTTCGACAGCTGATGGGGGAGACCCAGTACTTC.

The chain joins TRBV4-1 to TRBJ2-7, with D possibly matching TRBD2 (5 bases). V was pared by 5 bases and J by 0 bases, with 11 bases between. This CDR3 is 14 amino acids long. Germline loops: CDR1 MGHRA, CDR2 YSYEKL. CDR3 loop: CASSSQLASYEQYF. CDR3 in DNA: TGCGCCAGCAGCTCACAGCTAGCCTCCTACGAGCAGTACTTC.

This clonotype was recorded many times. The chain employs TRBV6-2 or TRBV6-3 and TRBJ2-7; no clear D. Trimming removed 2 bases at V and 2 bases at J, with 10 bases between. Germline V gene sequence: CDR1 MNHEY, CDR2 SVGEGT. This CDR3 spans 14 amino acids. CDR3 residues: CASSYVGSTYEQYF. The CDR3 DNA is TGTGCCAGCAGTTACGTGGGATCCACCTACGAGCAGTACTTC.

This clonotype was detected a few times. The V call is TRBV29-1, the J call TRBJ2-7, with 8 nucleotides matching TRBD1. The CDR3 is 13 residues long. The germline V gene encodes CDR1 SQVTM and CDR2 ANQGSEA. The junction had 8 bases not matched to a gene; V was cut back by 7 bases and J by 3 bases. The CDR3 DNA is TGCAGCGCCTCAGGGGGCAGAGACTACGAGCAGTACTTC. It specifies CSASGGRDYEQYF.

This clonotype appeared a few times. The chain combines TRBV18 with TRBJ2-1; TRBD2 is a possible D gene (6 bases). V lost 6 bases, J lost 8 bases, and 17 bases lay in between. Germline loops: CDR1 KGHSH, CDR2 LQKENI. This CDR3 comprises 14 residues. CDR3 nucleotides: TGTGCCAGCTCGCGAGGGACTGGGGTCCATGAGCAGTTCTTC. Its translation is CASSRGTGVHEQFF.

In the case of this clonotype: One end of the junction varies from germline; a read error may be responsible. This chain joins TRBV3-1 and TRBJ2-1; the D gene is possibly TRBD1 (6 bases). CDR3 length: 14 amino acids. Germline V lookup: CDR1 LGHDT, CDR2 YNNKEL (reference sequence). CDR3 amino acids: CTSRSDRYPNEQFF. The CDR3 region has the DNA TGTACCAGCAGGTCGGACAGATACCCCAATGAGCAGTTCTTC.

This clonotype was counted only a few times. The genes are TRBV5-5 and TRBJ2-2, with 8 positions matching TRBD2. The V and J ends lost 4 bases and 0 bases, in that order; junction bases with no gene match: 5. The germline gives CDR1 SGHKS, CDR2 YYEKEE (reference sequence). The CDR3 has 16 residues. CDR3 bases: TGTGCCAGCAGCCCTCTTAGCGGGGCGAACACCGGGGAGCTGTTTTTT. It is translated as CASSPLSGANTGELFF.

The V and J genes are TRBV6-1 and TRBJ2-5; tentatively, D is TRBD2 (8 bases). This CDR3 region has 15 residues. CDR1 and CDR2 (germline): MNHNS, SASEGT. The ends were cut back, 7 bases at V and 3 bases at J, with 18 bases in the middle. CDR3 DNA sequence: TGTGCCAGCACCACAGGGGCGGGAGGAGAAGAGACCCAGTACTTC. Its protein product is CASTTGAGGEETQYF.

This clonotype appeared many times. The chain carries TRBV10-3 and TRBJ2-7; 9 nucleotides match TRBD1. Germline lookup yields CDR1 ENHRY and CDR2 SYGVKD. The V segment lost 4 bases and the J segment 3 bases; nucleotides outside the gene matches: 7. The CDR3 loop spans 15 amino acids. The DNA for the CDR3 is TGTGCCATCAGTGGAGTCGGGACAGGGAGCTACGAGCAGTACTTC. Its protein is CAISGVGTGSYEQYF.

The chain is built from TRBV7-9 and TRBJ2-1; either TRBD1 or TRBD2 may supply D (5 bases each). The V end was cut by 1 base, the J end by 4 bases, with 17 bases between. The CDR3 spans 17 residues. Germline values: CDR1 SEHNR, CDR2 FQNEAQ (reference sequence). CDR3 region: CASSLGLGEPGYNEQFF. CDR3 nucleotides: TGTGCCAGCAGCTTAGGCTTGGGGGAGCCGGGATACAATGAGCAGTTCTTC. The variable domain in full, completed from reference TRBV7-9 and TRBJ2-1, reads DTGVSQNPRHKITKRGQNVTFRCDPISEHNRLYWYRQTLGQGPEFLTYFQNEAQLEKSRLLSDRFSAERPKGSFSTLEIQRTEQGDSAMYLCASSLGLGEPGYNEQFFGPGTRLTVL.

The table lists this clonotype with a few counts. The chain combines TRBV5-1 with TRBJ2-7; 7 bases align to TRBD1. J lost 3 bases, V lost 5 bases, and 8 bases had no gene match. This CDR3 is 14 amino acids long. Germline V gene data show CDR1 as SGHRS and CDR2 as YFSETQ. This CDR3 reads CASSPGTDFYEQYF. In DNA, the CDR3 is TGCGCCAGCAGTCCCGGGACAGACTTCTACGAGCAGTACTTC. The full variable domain, with the rest looked up from reference TRBV5-1 and TRBJ2-7, is KAGVTQTPRYLIKTRGQQVTLSCSPISGHRSVSWYQQTPGQGLQFLFEYFSETQRNKGNFPGRFSGRQFSNSRSEMNVSTLELGDSALYLCASSPGTDFYEQYFGPGTRLTVT.

This clonotype was observed a handful of times. The rearrangement links TRBV6-5 to TRBJ1-2, with unresolved D. CDR1 and CDR2 (germline): MNHEY, SVGAGI. The germline V and J ends were trimmed by 0 bases and 13 bases, with 21 bases remaining between them. The CDR3 is made up of 15 amino acids. The chain's CDR3 is CASSYSMRATEVSTF. The CDR3 DNA reads as TGTGCCAGCAGTTACTCCATGAGGGCCACTGAGGTCTCCACCTTC.

V gene TRBV9 combines with J gene TRBJ2-1; tentative D call: TRBD2 (5 bases). Trimming removed 0 bases at V and 2 bases at J, with 12 bases between. CDR1 is SGDLS, CDR2 YYNGEE, per germline. The CDR3 runs to 16 residues. DNA for the CDR3: TGTGCCAGCAGCGTAGTAGGCGGGTCTGCCTACAATGAGCAGTTCTTC. This translates into CASSVVGGSAYNEQFF.

The gene calls are TRBV6-1 and TRBJ1-5; no firm D call. Germline loops: CDR1 MNHNS, CDR2 SASEGT. This CDR3 is built from 15 residues. Trimming took 10 bases from V and 4 from J, leaving 20 bases between them. The CDR3 DNA reads as TGTGCCACAGAATTATCCGGACGGAAAAATCAGCCCCAGCATTTT. Its translation: CATELSGRKNQPQHF.